The clone carrying this T cell receptor (beta chain) was seen a handful of times. Its antigen remains unknown. Treatment meaning: oral pan-JAK inhibitor, 5-10 mg twice daily. Extracted RNA was reverse transcribed, and the resulting cDNA served as sequencing template. TCRdb's copy holds only in-frame clones and misses some; the assay was immunoSEQ multiplex PCR. Of under 110,000 clones in the sample, 55% to 75% were seen once. The germline gives CDR1 MNHEY, CDR2 SMNVEV (reference sequence). The CDR3 totals 14 residues. The germline V and J ends were trimmed by 5 bases and 6 bases, with 15 bases remaining between them. The entry originates in a study of CD8+ T cells in alopecia areata. About the study: Tofacitinib lasted 6 to 18 months, then 6 months off drug. Notes on the study in general: The study found tofacitinib significantly decreased scalp clonality and expanded CD8+ clones among the top 100. Many expanded lesional clones remained in scalp and blood on tofacitinib.

Sample: CD8+ T cells sorted from blood, taken around week 55, from a patient treated with tofacitinib. The clonotype comes from a human donor with alopecia areata. V and J are TRBV27 and TRBJ2-3, with a tentative D call TRBD1 (7 bases). The CDR3, as DNA: TGTGCCAGCAGTCGGAGGTCAGGGGGGGATACGCAGTATTTT. It translates to CASSRRSGGDTQYF.